These T cell receptor beta chains were read from a single sample in a study of blood T cell repertoires in COVID-19. The assay was immunoSEQ multiplex PCR, and TCRdb's table has in-frame clones only and misses some. The sample has some 140,000 clones, approximately 78% seen once; the top ten hold roughly 1.7%. Specimen: peripheral blood. The source of these receptors is an elderly man with acute or convalescent COVID-19. Each CDR3 is given with its conserved first and last residue. Fields, in order: J gene, V gene, D gene, CDR3 protein. The D gene is left open where the match is weak.

j_call: TRBJ2-5; v_call: TRBV5-5; d_call: TRBD1; cdr3_aa: CASSLRTGGTETQYF
j_call: TRBJ1-5; v_call: TRBV5-6; d_call: NA; cdr3_aa: CASSLGGQYNQPQHF
j_call: TRBJ1-6; v_call: TRBV6-1; d_call: NA; cdr3_aa: CASSEARGFRSPLHF
j_call: TRBJ2-5; v_call: TRBV5-1; d_call: TRBD2; cdr3_aa: CASRAGGALVETQYF
j_call: TRBJ2-2; v_call: TRBV12-5; d_call: TRBD1; cdr3_aa: CASGLGTGNTGELFF
j_call: TRBJ2-2; v_call: TRBV6-2/TRBV6-3; d_call: TRBD1; cdr3_aa: CASSSQGAVTGELFF
j_call: TRBJ1-2; v_call: TRBV11-2; d_call: TRBD1; cdr3_aa: CASSSGQFYGYTF
j_call: TRBJ1-3; v_call: TRBV6-5; d_call: NA; cdr3_aa: CASSTGIRNTIYF
j_call: TRBJ2-7; v_call: TRBV6-5; d_call: TRBD1; cdr3_aa: CASRGTGSYEQYF
j_call: TRBJ1-2; v_call: TRBV29-1; d_call: TRBD1; cdr3_aa: CSVGQGGLEGYTF
j_call: TRBJ2-3; v_call: TRBV11-2; d_call: NA; cdr3_aa: CASSLMQGSDTQYF
j_call: TRBJ2-3; v_call: TRBV29-1; d_call: TRBD2; cdr3_aa: CSVDGGLAGGGDTQYF
j_call: TRBJ2-5; v_call: TRBV5-1; d_call: TRBD1; cdr3_aa: CASTTGGRRETQYF
j_call: TRBJ2-5; v_call: TRBV6-2/TRBV6-3; d_call: NA; cdr3_aa: CASSLRGLRQETQYF
j_call: TRBJ2-5; v_call: TRBV7-3; d_call: NA; cdr3_aa: CASSFDGGETQYF
j_call: TRBJ1-2; v_call: TRBV18; d_call: NA; cdr3_aa: CASSPDWGVYGYTF
j_call: TRBJ2-5; v_call: TRBV4-2; d_call: TRBD2; cdr3_aa: CASSQGAVLAGPTSQETQYF
j_call: TRBJ2-2; v_call: TRBV18; d_call: TRBD1; cdr3_aa: CASSGQGDVTGELFF
j_call: TRBJ1-4; v_call: TRBV19; d_call: TRBD1; cdr3_aa: CASRSGTGGEKLFF
j_call: TRBJ1-2; v_call: TRBV4-3; d_call: NA; cdr3_aa: CASSQAGLSGDGYTF
j_call: TRBJ1-2; v_call: TRBV4-3; d_call: NA; cdr3_aa: CASSQTIQGLYGYTF
j_call: TRBJ1-6; v_call: TRBV25-1; d_call: NA; cdr3_aa: CASSGRGRGPLHF
j_call: TRBJ1-3; v_call: TRBV6-5; d_call: NA; cdr3_aa: CASSYTRQERNTIYF
j_call: TRBJ2-3; v_call: TRBV5-1; d_call: TRBD1; cdr3_aa: CASSLSGTDVSDTQYF
j_call: TRBJ2-5; v_call: TRBV30; d_call: NA; cdr3_aa: CAWSSFQGPQYF
j_call: TRBJ2-2; v_call: TRBV12-3/TRBV12-4; d_call: NA; cdr3_aa: CASSPIRTGELFF
j_call: TRBJ1-1; v_call: TRBV4-1; d_call: NA; cdr3_aa: CASSHPGHKNTEAFF
j_call: TRBJ2-7; v_call: TRBV7-9; d_call: TRBD1; cdr3_aa: CASRVPGGKNEQYF
j_call: TRBJ2-7; v_call: TRBV30; d_call: NA; cdr3_aa: CAWSVTSEQYF
j_call: TRBJ1-2; v_call: TRBV20-1; d_call: TRBD1; cdr3_aa: CSASRETGVWGYTF
j_call: TRBJ1-2; v_call: TRBV6-6; d_call: TRBD1; cdr3_aa: CASSPTGSNGYTF
j_call: TRBJ2-1; v_call: TRBV12-5; d_call: NA; cdr3_aa: CASGLGSQYNEQFF
j_call: TRBJ1-4; v_call: TRBV28; d_call: NA; cdr3_aa: CASRYRVGNEKLFF
j_call: TRBJ2-3; v_call: TRBV20-1; d_call: TRBD2; cdr3_aa: CSANDVLAGGTQYF
j_call: TRBJ1-2; v_call: TRBV28; d_call: NA; cdr3_aa: CASSLGTYYGYTF
j_call: TRBJ1-6; v_call: TRBV11-3; d_call: NA; cdr3_aa: CASSQNTQVSPLHF
j_call: TRBJ2-2; v_call: TRBV2; d_call: TRBD1; cdr3_aa: CASSDVGTGANTGELFF
j_call: TRBJ2-5; v_call: TRBV5-1; d_call: TRBD2; cdr3_aa: CASSPNGGQETQYF
j_call: TRBJ2-1; v_call: TRBV5-6; d_call: TRBD2; cdr3_aa: CASSLETSGGPYNEQFF
j_call: TRBJ2-1; v_call: TRBV30; d_call: TRBD2; cdr3_aa: CAWAGGYSYNEQFF
j_call: TRBJ1-1; v_call: TRBV11-2; d_call: TRBD1; cdr3_aa: CASSLIGTGAGGAFF
j_call: TRBJ1-5; v_call: TRBV6-6; d_call: TRBD1; cdr3_aa: CASSQQGRWTYSNQPQHF
j_call: TRBJ2-2; v_call: TRBV5-1; d_call: TRBD1; cdr3_aa: CASSRTGGADTGELFF
j_call: TRBJ1-5; v_call: TRBV4-2; d_call: NA; cdr3_aa: CASSQGSSNNQPQHF
j_call: TRBJ2-5; v_call: TRBV5-4; d_call: TRBD1; cdr3_aa: CASSETGTGQETQYF
j_call: TRBJ2-2; v_call: TRBV19; d_call: TRBD1; cdr3_aa: CASSTQGDIAGELFF
j_call: TRBJ1-6; v_call: TRBV9; d_call: NA; cdr3_aa: CASSVEGQKNSPLHF
j_call: TRBJ1-4; v_call: TRBV2; d_call: NA; cdr3_aa: CASVRDRLGEKLFF